One sample yielded the 10 T cell receptor beta chains listed below, sequenced in a study of cytomegalovirus exposure and HLA in healthy donors. A multiplex PCR was run with 60 Vbeta primers and 13 Jbeta primers. The method was immunoSEQ multiplex PCR; TCRdb's version includes in-frame clones alone and lacks a portion of them. The sample holds fewer than 250,000 clones, roughly four fifths seen once. The sequenced material came from PBMCs. These receptor sequences come from a woman aged 50 to 60 in good health and CMV-seropositive.

This rearrangement joins TRBV6-4 to TRBJ2-6; 7 bases map to TRBD1. CDR3 length equals 17 residues. Trimming removed 4 bases from V and 4 bases from J; junction bases left unmatched: 10. Germline CDR1 and CDR2: MRHNA and SNTAGT. The CDR3 reads CASSAGTAQTGANVLTF. CDR3 coding DNA: TGTGCCAGCAGTGCAGGGACAGCCCAAACCGGGGCCAACGTCCTGACTTTC.

This clone was observed a handful of times. The CDR3 loop reads CASSPQLKEKLFF. The CDR3 DNA reads TGTGCCAGCTCACCACAGCTCAAGGAAAAACTGTTTTTT. The V and J genes are TRBV18 and TRBJ1-4, with D unclear. The V and J ends lost 1 base and 8 bases respectively, with 8 bases between them. The CDR3 totals 13 residues. Germline V lookup: CDR1 KGHSH, CDR2 LQKENI.

The chain uses TRBV5-4 and TRBJ2-4; 8 bases map to TRBD1. The germline CDR1 and CDR2 sequences are SGHNT and YYREEE (reference sequence). Germline trimming cut 4 bases from V and 5 bases from J; bases unmatched to any gene: 5. CDR3 length equals 14 residues. CDR3 in DNA: TGTGCCAGCAGCAGAGGACAGGGCCAAAACATTCAGTACTTC. It encodes CASSRGQGQNIQYF.

The gene calls are TRBV6-1 and TRBJ1-5; TRBD1 aligns across 7 bases. V dropped 6 bases and J dropped 3; count of bases not matched to a gene: 8. The germline CDR1 and CDR2 sequences are MNHNS and SASEGT. The CDR3 spans 15 residues. Here the CDR3 DNA reads TGTGCCAGCAGACCCGGGACAGCTGCCAATCAGCCCCAGCATTTT. Translation gives CASRPGTAANQPQHF.

This chain uses TRBV7-9 with TRBJ2-5; possible D gene TRBD2, 6 bases. The end of the DNA is better explained by TRBJ2-7, so the J call may be wrong. CDR3 length equals 13 residues. Germline V gene sequence: CDR1 SEHNR, CDR2 FQNEAQ (reference sequence). The CDR3 coding sequence is TGTGCCAGCAGCCTAGGAGGGGACTACGAGCAGTACTTC. This encodes CASSLGGDYEQYF.

The chain joins TRBV4-1 to TRBJ2-2, with TRBD2 as a possible D gene (6 bases). V was trimmed by 3 bases and J by 4 bases, leaving 27 bases between them. Germline loops: CDR1 MGHRA, CDR2 YSYEKL. This CDR3 is built from 20 residues. DNA of the CDR3: TGCGCCAGCAGCCATGTACTCCAGGAGGGGTGGGTTGAGAGCACCGGGGAGCTGTTTTTT. Its translation: CASSHVLQEGWVESTGELFF.

V and J are TRBV6-6 and TRBJ1-1; TRBD1 aligns across 10 bases. CDR3 length: 13 residues. J was trimmed by 3 bases and V by 6 bases; bases with no gene match: 1. Germline-derived CDR1 and CDR2 are MNHNY and SVGAGI (reference sequence). CDR3 bases: TGTGCCAGCAGAGGGACAGGGGACACTGAAGCTTTCTTT. Translating gives CASRGTGDTEAFF.

The chain employs TRBV6-5 and TRBJ2-2; 9 bases line up with TRBD2. V trimming: 8 bases; J trimming: 0 bases; junction bases outside the gene matches: 1. Germline V gene sequence: CDR1 MNHEY, CDR2 SVGAGI. The CDR3 is 14 residues long. The DNA for the CDR3 is TGTGCCAGCCGACTAGCGGCGAACACCGGGGAGCTGTTTTTT. It codes for CASRLAANTGELFF.

The count of this clone is one. The CDR3: CASRGAVNSGNTIYF. CDR3 in DNA: TGTGCCAGCAGGGGAGCAGTTAATTCTGGAAACACCATATATTTT. The chain combines TRBV6-5 with TRBJ1-3, with unresolved D. V lost 6 bases and J lost 1, with 13 bases in between. The CDR3 runs 15 residues. The germline V gene encodes CDR1 MNHEY and CDR2 SVGAGI.

This chain connects TRBV28 to TRBJ2-3; D is possibly TRBD2 (7 bases). Germline CDR1 MDHEN, CDR2 SYDVKM. The CDR3 has 16 residues. V was cut by 2 bases and J by 0 bases, with 12 bases left in between. The CDR3 region is CASSLGGAASTDTQYF. The CDR3 coding sequence is TGTGCCAGCAGTTTAGGGGGGGCTGCTAGCACAGATACGCAGTATTTT.